This T cell receptor beta chain was captured by sequencing in a study of blood T cell repertoires in COVID-19. Overall study context: The samples span acute and convalescent COVID-19 from the United States, Italy and Spain. Sources were T cells, B-cell-depleted T cells, or PBMCs; the material itself was cDNA or gDNA.

Germline CDR1 SGHRS, CDR2 YFSETQ. The CDR3 covers 14 residues. V lost 0 bases, J lost 0 bases, and 5 bases lay in between. Notes on this clone: Other DNA sequences in the sample encode the same CDR3.

Methods used by the authors: Cell counts per sample came from amplifying reference gene primers. Clones were sequenced by immunoSEQ multiplex PCR, and TCRdb holds only the in-frame ones, with some missing. V and J calls and clone size are as listed in that table; D and trimming were resolved from the DNA. Here the sample spans over 25,000 clones, approximately 85% being singletons. The J gene is TRBJ2-3, the V gene TRBV5-1; D is unresolved. The sample consisted of peripheral blood. The TCR was taken from a human donor in a cohort sampled during active COVID-19. The CDR3 DNA follows: TGCGCCAGCAGCTTGGGAGGTAGCACAGATACGCAGTATTTT. This translates into CASSLGGSTDTQYF.